Listed here is a single T cell receptor (beta chain). Its antigen is still unknown. The data stem from a study of lymphopenia after photon versus proton radiotherapy. Study conclusions and caveats: Authors raise, but do not show, better survival with proton therapy. Post-nadir TCR diversity decline inversely tracked overall survival among those who died. Under photons, naive T cells and diversity fell while effector/memory populations rose. Oligoclonal CD8+ Temra expansion after nadir drove photon patients' diversity drop.

Profiled with immunoSEQ multiplex PCR; TCRdb holds only in-frame clones, not every one. The sample has some 20,000 clones, about 89% seen once. This sequence originates from a man aged 60 to 75 with pancreatic cancer. The sequences come from peripheral blood, collected from a patient treated with photon-based radiotherapy.

In DNA, the CDR3 is TGTGCCAGCTCAGCCGGACAGTCACGGGGCACCGGGGAGCTGTTTTTT. Its translation is CASSAGQSRGTGELFF. V usage is TRBV18 and J usage is TRBJ2-2; D perhaps matches TRBD1 (6 bases). CDR3 length: 16 amino acids. The V gene's germline CDR1 is KGHSH and CDR2 LQKENI. V was trimmed by 5 bases and J by 4 bases, leaving 17 bases between them.